The rows below give T cell receptor beta chains drawn from one sample of a study of cytomegalovirus exposure and HLA in healthy donors. TCRdb keeps only in-frame clones here, not all; method: immunoSEQ multiplex PCR. The sample yields approximately 140,000 clones, over 60% seen once. Input material: PBMCs. All receptors derive from a woman in her sixties or seventies in good health and CMV-seronegative. Both conserved end residues are part of each CDR3. The D gene is left open where the match is weak. Expanded clones are given a class, and other clones once, few, many or no size at all.

TRBJ1-2	NA	TRBD1	TRBV5-1	CASSLQGSANYGYTF	TGCGCCAGCAGCTTACAGGGGTCCGCTAACTATGGCTACACCTTC
TRBJ1-3	few	NA	TRBV9	CASSASGGSGNTIYF	TGTGCCAGCAGCGCCAGCGGTGGGTCTGGAAACACCATATATTTT
TRBJ1-3	NA	TRBD1	TRBV2	CASRPKTGEGNTIYF	TGTGCCAGCAGGCCCAAAACAGGGGAAGGAAACACCATATATTTT
TRBJ2-5	NA	NA	TRBV7-9	CASSLDRKETQYF	TGTGCCAGCAGCTTAGACAGAAAAGAGACCCAGTACTTC
TRBJ2-1	NA	NA	TRBV16	CASSKSYQGNEQFF	TGTGCCAGCAGCAAATCTTACCAGGGAAATGAGCAGTTCTTC
TRBJ1-3	NA	NA	TRBV28	CASSLTPTRRVGNTIYF	TGTGCCAGCAGTTTAACCCCGACTCGGAGGGTTGGAAACACCATATATTTT
TRBJ2-2	once	TRBD2	TRBV11-2	CASSSRGTKNTGELFF	TGTGCCAGCAGCTCCCGGGGGACTAAAAACACCGGGGAGCTGTTTTTT
TRBJ2-1	NA	NA	TRBV9	CASSAIGAYNEQFF	TGTGCCAGCAGCGCAATAGGGGCCTACAATGAGCAGTTCTTC
TRBJ1-1	few	NA	TRBV5-4	CASSTGLARGGAFF	TGTGCCAGCAGCACCGGACTCGCCCGCGGGGGGGCTTTCTTT
TRBJ1-1	few	NA	TRBV20-1	CSPPEAFF	TGCAGCCCCCCGGAAGCTTTCTTT
TRBJ1-1	NA	NA	TRBV19	CASKAGNAEAFF	TGTGCCAGTAAGGCAGGGAACGCTGAAGCTTTCTTT
TRBJ2-3	NA	TRBD2	TRBV7-3	CASSRLAGTDTQYF	TGTGCCAGCAGTAGACTAGCGGGCACAGATACGCAGTATTTT
TRBJ2-5	NA	NA	TRBV5-4	CASSRPGGSTRQETQYF	TGTGCCAGCAGCCGACCGGGGGGCTCAACCCGTCAAGAGACCCAGTACTTC
TRBJ2-3	few	NA	TRBV2	CASSEVEVRYTDTQYF	TGTGCCAGCAGTGAAGTTGAGGTCAGATACACAGATACGCAGTATTTT
TRBJ2-5	NA	NA	TRBV2	CASRTDQETQYF	TGTGCCAGCAGGACAGATCAAGAGACCCAGTACTTC
TRBJ1-3	NA	TRBD1	TRBV28	CASRTGGNTIYF	TGTGCCAGCAGGACAGGGGGAAACACCATATATTTT
TRBJ2-7	NA	NA	TRBV11-2	CASSTHRNAYEQYF	TGTGCCAGCAGTACCCATAGAAACGCCTACGAGCAGTACTTC
TRBJ1-2	NA	NA	TRBV9	CASSGSGGYGYTF	TGTGCCAGCAGCGGTTCGGGGGGCTATGGCTACACCTTC
TRBJ2-1	NA	TRBD2	TRBV19	CASSPPRTSGVNEQFF	TGTGCCAGTAGTCCGCCCCGTACTAGCGGGGTCAATGAGCAGTTCTTC
TRBJ1-6	once	TRBD1	TRBV5-6	CASSSTAGTGVTSPLHF	TGTGCCAGCAGCTCTACAGCCGGGACAGGGGTTACTTCACCCCTCCACTTT
TRBJ1-1	once	NA	TRBV5-1	CASSPLGVGRDPEAFF	TGCGCCAGCAGCCCTTTGGGTGTAGGGCGGGACCCTGAAGCTTTCTTT
TRBJ2-7	NA	NA	TRBV4-1	CASSQETGETYEQYF	TGCGCCAGCAGCCAAGAAACAGGAGAAACCTACGAGCAGTACTTC
TRBJ2-1	few	TRBD1	TRBV30	CARNRRGQGNMSYNEQFF	TGTGCCAGAAATCGACGGGGACAGGGTAATATGTCCTACAATGAGCAGTTCTTC
TRBJ1-1	NA	TRBD1	TRBV19	CASSIFGGGDRGTEAFF	TGTGCCAGTAGTATATTCGGTGGAGGGGACAGGGGCACTGAAGCTTTCTTT
TRBJ1-1	NA	NA	TRBV7-9	CSSVGLSGGGTLNTEAFF	TGTTCCAGCGTCGGATTAAGTGGGGGAGGGACTTTAAACACTGAAGCTTTCTTT
TRBJ1-5	NA	NA	TRBV28	CASSLLDSDNQPQHF	TGTGCCAGCAGTTTACTCGACAGTGACAATCAGCCCCAGCATTTT
TRBJ1-5	NA	NA	TRBV2	CASTQVPNQPQHF	TGTGCCAGCACACAGGTCCCAAATCAGCCCCAGCATTTT
TRBJ1-3	NA	TRBD1	TRBV19	CASSVTGAGNTIYF	TGTGCCAGTAGTGTGACAGGGGCTGGAAACACCATATATTTT
TRBJ2-2	NA	TRBD1	TRBV28	CASSLTGTGNTGELFF	TGTGCCAGCAGTTTAACCGGGACAGGGAACACCGGGGAGCTGTTTTTT
TRBJ2-2	NA	NA	TRBV15	CATSRDFVTPWNTGELFF	TGTGCCACCAGCAGGGACTTCGTGACTCCCTGGAACACCGGGGAGCTGTTTTTT
TRBJ2-1	NA	NA	TRBV4-2	CASSRSLGGEQFF	TGTGCCAGCAGCCGTAGTCTCGGCGGTGAGCAGTTCTTC
TRBJ2-1	NA	TRBD2	TRBV9	CASSVPTSGRENEQFF	TGTGCCAGCAGCGTTCCCACTAGCGGGAGGGAGAATGAGCAGTTCTTC
TRBJ2-7	NA	TRBD2	TRBV14	CASSQDLGQGGTHEQYF	TGTGCCAGCAGCCAAGACTTAGGGCAGGGAGGGACCCACGAGCAGTACTTC
TRBJ2-5	NA	NA	TRBV6-1	CASTERGETQYF	TGTGCCAGCACCGAAAGGGGGGAGACCCAGTACTTC
TRBJ1-1	NA	TRBD1	TRBV19	CASSWTGRRTPRNTEAFF	TGTGCCAGTAGCTGGACAGGGCGGAGAACGCCTCGCAACACTGAAGCTTTCTTT
TRBJ2-1	few	TRBD2	TRBV28	CASTSGRRDEQFF	TGTGCCAGCACCAGCGGGAGGCGCGATGAGCAGTTCTTC
TRBJ1-2	NA	NA	TRBV19	CASSIGGGSRINGYTF	TGTGCCAGTAGTATAGGTGGGGGCTCCAGGATAAATGGCTACACCTTC
TRBJ1-3	NA	NA	TRBV29-1	CSVDYGNTIYF	TGCAGCGTTGACTATGGAAACACCATATATTTT
TRBJ2-2	NA	TRBD2	TRBV7-2	CASSRTSGANTGELFF	TGTGCCAGCAGTCGGACTAGCGGGGCAAACACCGGGGAGCTGTTTTTT
TRBJ2-6	NA	NA	TRBV2	CASSVTLNLSGANVLTF	TGTGCCAGCAGCGTCACTTTAAACTTATCTGGGGCCAACGTCCTGACTTTC
TRBJ1-4	NA	TRBD1	TRBV5-1	CASSQGQGLQTNEKLFF	TGCGCCAGCAGCCAGGGACAGGGACTTCAAACTAATGAAAAACTGTTTTTT
TRBJ1-6	NA	TRBD1	TRBV5-6	CASSLDRGDVALHF	TGTGCCAGCAGCCTGGACAGGGGGGACGTCGCCCTCCACTTT
TRBJ2-1	NA	TRBD2	TRBV7-3	CASSPQRGAHNEQFF	TGTGCCAGCAGCCCACAGCGGGGGGCCCACAATGAGCAGTTCTTC
TRBJ2-7	NA	NA	TRBV28	CASSLGRRGYEQYF	TGTGCCAGCAGTTTAGGTAGGCGGGGCTACGAGCAGTACTTC
TRBJ2-1	NA	NA	TRBV5-1	CASSLSPYNEQFF	TGCGCCAGCAGCTTAAGCCCCTACAATGAGCAGTTCTTC
TRBJ2-7	few	NA	TRBV4-1	CASSQDKAPTYEQYF	TGCGCCAGCAGCCAAGATAAAGCACCAACTTACGAGCAGTACTTC
TRBJ2-3	NA	TRBD2	TRBV7-6	CASSTSPGLAFTDTQYF	TGTGCCAGCAGCACGTCTCCGGGACTAGCGTTCACAGATACGCAGTATTTT
TRBJ2-3	once	TRBD1	TRBV5-1	CASSLQGVTDTQYF	TGCGCCAGCAGCCTACAGGGGGTGACAGATACGCAGTATTTT
TRBJ1-6	NA	NA	TRBV2	CASREQGSNSPLHF	TGTGCCAGCAGAGAACAGGGCAGTAATTCACCCCTCCACTTT
TRBJ1-1	NA	NA	TRBV18	CASSPTIIRNTEAFF	TGTGCCAGCTCACCCACGATCATCAGGAACACTGAAGCTTTCTTT
TRBJ2-2	NA	TRBD2	TRBV11-1	CASSRQRGGNTGELFF	TGTGCCAGCAGCCGCCAGCGGGGGGGGAACACCGGGGAGCTGTTTTTT
TRBJ1-2	NA	TRBD1	TRBV6-1	CASSERPLKLGQGDGYTF	TGTGCCAGCAGTGAAAGGCCTTTGAAATTGGGACAGGGGGATGGCTACACCTTC
TRBJ2-2	NA	TRBD2	TRBV9	CASSPRVAGGRTGELFF	TGTGCCAGCAGCCCCCGGGTAGCGGGGGGGCGCACCGGGGAGCTGTTTTTT
TRBJ2-7	NA	NA	TRBV20-1	CSVLRSYEQYF	TGCAGTGTTCTCAGATCCTACGAGCAGTACTTC
TRBJ1-5	once	NA	TRBV6-6	CASSLQGRGSNQPQHF	TGTGCCAGCAGCCTACAGGGAAGGGGTAGCAATCAGCCCCAGCATTTT